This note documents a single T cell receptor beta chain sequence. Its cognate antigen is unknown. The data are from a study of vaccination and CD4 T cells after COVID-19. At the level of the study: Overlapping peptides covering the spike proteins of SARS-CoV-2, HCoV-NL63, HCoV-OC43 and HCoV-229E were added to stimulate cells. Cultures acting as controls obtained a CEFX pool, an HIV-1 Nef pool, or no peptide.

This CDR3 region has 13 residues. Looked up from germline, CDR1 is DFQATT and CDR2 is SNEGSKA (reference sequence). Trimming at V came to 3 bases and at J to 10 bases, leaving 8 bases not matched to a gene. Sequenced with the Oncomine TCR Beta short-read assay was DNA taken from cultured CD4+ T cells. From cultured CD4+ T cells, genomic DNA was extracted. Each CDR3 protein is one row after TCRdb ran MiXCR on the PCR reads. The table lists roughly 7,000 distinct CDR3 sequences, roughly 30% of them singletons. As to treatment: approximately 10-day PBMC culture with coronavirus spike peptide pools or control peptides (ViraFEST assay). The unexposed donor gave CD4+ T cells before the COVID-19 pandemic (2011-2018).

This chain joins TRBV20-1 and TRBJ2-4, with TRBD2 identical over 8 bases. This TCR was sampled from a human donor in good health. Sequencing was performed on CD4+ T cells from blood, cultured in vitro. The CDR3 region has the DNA TGCAGTGCTAGTACCCCGACTAGCGTAATTCAGTACTTC. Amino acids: CSASTPTSVIQYF.